The T cell receptor (beta chain) under discussion was sequenced for a study of response to subunit inactivated influenza vaccine. Germline V gene lookup returns CDR1 MDHEN and CDR2 SYDVKM. CDR3 length: 13 amino acids. V was cut by 2 bases and J by 9 bases, with 11 bases left in between. TCRdb fed the RT-PCR reads into MiXCR, producing one record per CDR3 protein. The repertoire holds 500,000 or so distinct CDR3 sequences, with approximately 15% as singletons. This sequence originates from a man between 50 and 75 years old who received an inactivated influenza vaccine. Specimen: CD4+ T cells sorted from PBMCs, collected around 2 years after vaccination. This chain uses TRBV28 with TRBJ2-1; the D is unclear. In nucleotides, the CDR3 is TGTGCCAGCAGTTTACTAGTCTTAGCTGAGCAGTTCTTC. Protein sequence: CASSLLVLAEQFF. Complete variable domain (other parts from reference TRBV28 and TRBJ2-1): DVKVTQSSRYLVKRTGEKVFLECVQDMDHENMFWYRQDPGLGLRLIYFSYDVKMKEKGDIPEGYSVSREKKERFSLILESASTNQTSMYLCASSLLVLAEQFFGPGTRLTVL.